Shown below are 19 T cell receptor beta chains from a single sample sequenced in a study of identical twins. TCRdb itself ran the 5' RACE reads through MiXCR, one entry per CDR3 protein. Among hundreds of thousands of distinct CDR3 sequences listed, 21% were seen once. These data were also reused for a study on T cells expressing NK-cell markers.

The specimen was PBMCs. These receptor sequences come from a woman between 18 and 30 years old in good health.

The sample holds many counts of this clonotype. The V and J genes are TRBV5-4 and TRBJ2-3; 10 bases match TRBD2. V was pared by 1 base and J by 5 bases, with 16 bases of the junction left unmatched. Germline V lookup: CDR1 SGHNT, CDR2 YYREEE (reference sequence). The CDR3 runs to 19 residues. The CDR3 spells CASSLKVPASGRRVDTQYF. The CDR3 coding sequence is TGTGCCAGCAGCTTGAAAGTTCCAGCTAGCGGGAGAAGGGTAGATACGCAGTATTTT.

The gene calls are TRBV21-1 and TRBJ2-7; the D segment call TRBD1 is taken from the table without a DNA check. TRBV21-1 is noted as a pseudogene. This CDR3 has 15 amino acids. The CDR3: CASSKRPIGDYEQYF. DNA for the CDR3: TGTGCCAGCAGCAAAAGACCAATAGGGGACTACGAGCAGTACTTC.

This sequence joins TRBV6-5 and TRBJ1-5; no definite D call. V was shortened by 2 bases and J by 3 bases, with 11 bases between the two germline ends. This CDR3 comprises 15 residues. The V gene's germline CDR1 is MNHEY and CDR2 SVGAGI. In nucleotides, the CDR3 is TGTGCCAGCAGTTACGATCGATGGGACAATCAGCCCCAGCATTTT. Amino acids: CASSYDRWDNQPQHF.

The CDR3 protein is CAISESSFGEAEAFF. In DNA form, the CDR3 reads TGTGCCATCAGTGAGTCCTCTTTCGGGGAAGCCGAAGCTTTCTTT. V is TRBV10-3 and J is TRBJ1-1; no clear D. The CDR3 length is 15 residues. Germline CDR1 ENHRY, CDR2 SYGVKD. The V and J ends lost 0 bases and 8 bases respectively, with 16 bases between them.

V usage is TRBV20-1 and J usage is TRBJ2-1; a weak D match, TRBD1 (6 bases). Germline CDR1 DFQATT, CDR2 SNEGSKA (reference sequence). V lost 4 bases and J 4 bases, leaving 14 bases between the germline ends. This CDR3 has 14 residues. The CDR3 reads CSANPDRTYNEQFF. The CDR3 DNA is TGCAGTGCTAACCCCGACAGGACTTACAATGAGCAGTTCTTC.

The CDR3 coding sequence is TGTGCCACCACCCACCTTAGCGGGGGCGCCACTTACAATGAGCAGTTCTTC. Its translation: CATTHLSGGATYNEQFF. This sequence joins TRBV3-1 and TRBJ2-1; 9 positions match TRBD2. The CDR3 runs 17 residues. V was clipped by 10 bases and J by 4 bases; unmatched bases: 17. Germline CDR1 LGHDT, CDR2 YNNKEL (reference sequence).

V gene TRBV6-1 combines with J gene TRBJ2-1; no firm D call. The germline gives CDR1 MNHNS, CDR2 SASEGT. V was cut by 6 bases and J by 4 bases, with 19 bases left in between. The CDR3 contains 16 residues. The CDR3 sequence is CASSVKGSLGYNEQFF. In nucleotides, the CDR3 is TGTGCCAGCAGCGTCAAAGGGTCCCTAGGGTACAATGAGCAGTTCTTC.

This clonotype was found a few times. In nucleotides, the CDR3 is TGTGCCAGCAGTCCCCACCCGGGGAGCTACGAGCAGTACTTC. Translating it yields CASSPHPGSYEQYF. The V and J genes are TRBV27 and TRBJ2-7; D possibly corresponds to TRBD2 (5 bases). Germline CDR1 is MNHEY and CDR2 is SMNVEV (reference sequence). The CDR3 is 14 amino acids. V was clipped by 5 bases and J by 3 bases, with 14 bases between them.

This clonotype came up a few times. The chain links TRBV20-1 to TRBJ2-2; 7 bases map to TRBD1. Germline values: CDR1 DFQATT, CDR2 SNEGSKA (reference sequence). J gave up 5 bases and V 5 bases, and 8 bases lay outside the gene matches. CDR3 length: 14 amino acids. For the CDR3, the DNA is TGCAGTGCTGTCACAGGGGTTCTAACCGGGGAGCTGTTTTTT. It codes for CSAVTGVLTGELFF.

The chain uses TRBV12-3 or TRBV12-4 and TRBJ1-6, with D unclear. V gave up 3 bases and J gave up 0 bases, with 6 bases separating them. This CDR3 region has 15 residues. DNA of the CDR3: TGTGCCAGCAGTTTGAAGGGCTCCTATAATTCACCCCTCCACTTT. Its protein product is CASSLKGSYNSPLHF.

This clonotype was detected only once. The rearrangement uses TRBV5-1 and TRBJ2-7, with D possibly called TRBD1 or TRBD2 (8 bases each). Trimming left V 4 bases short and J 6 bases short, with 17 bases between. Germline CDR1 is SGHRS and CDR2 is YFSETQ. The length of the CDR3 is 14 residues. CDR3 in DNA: TGCGCCAGCAGCCCGGGGGGGACAGGAAGCGAGCAGTACTTC. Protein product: CASSPGGTGSEQYF.

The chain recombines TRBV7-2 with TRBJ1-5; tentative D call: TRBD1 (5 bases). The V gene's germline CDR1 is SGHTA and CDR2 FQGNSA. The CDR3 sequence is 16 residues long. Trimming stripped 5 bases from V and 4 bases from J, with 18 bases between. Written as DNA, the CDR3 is TGTGCCAGCAGCCCAGGGACGGGAAGAAAGAATCAGCCCCAGCATTTT. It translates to CASSPGTGRKNQPQHF.

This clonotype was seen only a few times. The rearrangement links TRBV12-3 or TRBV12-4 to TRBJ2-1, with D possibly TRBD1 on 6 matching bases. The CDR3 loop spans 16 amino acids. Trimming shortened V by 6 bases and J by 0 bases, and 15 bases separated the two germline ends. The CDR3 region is CASRAQTGLSYNEQFF. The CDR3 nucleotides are TGTGCCAGCAGAGCACAGACAGGACTCTCCTACAATGAGCAGTTCTTC.

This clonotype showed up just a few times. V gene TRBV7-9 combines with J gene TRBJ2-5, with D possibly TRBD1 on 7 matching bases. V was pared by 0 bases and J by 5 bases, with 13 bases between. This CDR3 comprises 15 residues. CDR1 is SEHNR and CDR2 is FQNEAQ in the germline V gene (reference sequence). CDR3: CASSLARGVYETQYF. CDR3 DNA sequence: TGTGCCAGCAGCTTAGCCAGGGGGGTTTATGAGACCCAGTACTTC.

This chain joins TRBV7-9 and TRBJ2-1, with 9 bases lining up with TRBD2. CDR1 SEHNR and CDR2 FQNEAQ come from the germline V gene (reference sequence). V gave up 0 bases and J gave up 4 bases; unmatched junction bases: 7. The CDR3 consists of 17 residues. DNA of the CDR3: TGTGCCAGCAGCTTAGCGCGAAGCGGGGGGCTTTACAATGAGCAGTTCTTC. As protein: CASSLARSGGLYNEQFF.

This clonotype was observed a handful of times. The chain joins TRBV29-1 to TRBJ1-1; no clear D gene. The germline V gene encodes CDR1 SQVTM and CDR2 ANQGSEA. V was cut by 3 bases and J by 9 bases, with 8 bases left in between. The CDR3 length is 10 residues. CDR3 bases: TGCAGCGTTGAGGTAGGGAAAGCTTTCTTT. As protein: CSVEVGKAFF.

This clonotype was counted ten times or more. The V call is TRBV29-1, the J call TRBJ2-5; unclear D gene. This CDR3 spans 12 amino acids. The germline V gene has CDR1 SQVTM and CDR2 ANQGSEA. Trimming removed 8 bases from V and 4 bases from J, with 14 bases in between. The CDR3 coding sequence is TGCAGCTCCTCCCGTAGGGCAGAGACCCAGTACTTC. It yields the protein CSSSRRAETQYF.

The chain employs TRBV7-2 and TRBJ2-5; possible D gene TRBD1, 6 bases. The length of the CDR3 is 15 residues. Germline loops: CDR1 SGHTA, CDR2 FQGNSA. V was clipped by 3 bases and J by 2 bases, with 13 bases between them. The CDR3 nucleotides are TGTGCCAGCAGCTTCGCCCAGGGGATTCAAGAGACCCAGTACTTC. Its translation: CASSFAQGIQETQYF.

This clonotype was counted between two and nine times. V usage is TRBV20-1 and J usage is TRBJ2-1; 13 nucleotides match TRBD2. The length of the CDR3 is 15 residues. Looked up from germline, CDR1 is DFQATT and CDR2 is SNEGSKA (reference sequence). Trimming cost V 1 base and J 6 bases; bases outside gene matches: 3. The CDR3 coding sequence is TGCAGTGCTAGAGTGGGACTAGCGGGAAGCAATGAGCAGTTCTTC. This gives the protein CSARVGLAGSNEQFF.